This passage covers 29 T cell receptor beta chains from one sample sequenced in a study of spatial heterogeneity in lung cancer. The time point is: sample taken at primary tumor resection. Whole RNA, which was extracted from tumor, nontumor lung tissue or frozen PBMC, was sequenced without any cell sorting. TCRdb re-derived calls from the 5' RACE reads in MiXCR, one entry per CDR3 protein. The repertoire consists of roughly 100,000 distinct CDR3 sequences, with roughly 8.7% occurring once and the leading ten covering around 7%. Material: PBMCs, obtained at surgery. The receptors originated from a male donor with early-stage non-small cell lung cancer.

The sample holds a few counts of this clonotype. The rearrangement joins TRBV6-2 or TRBV6-3 to TRBJ2-1; TRBD2 matches 9 bases. CDR1 and CDR2 from the germline V gene are MNHEY and SVGEGT. The length of the CDR3 is 15 residues. Losses at the gene ends were 6 bases for V and 5 bases for J; bases not matched to a gene: 8. The CDR3 DNA reads as TGTGCCAGCAGCTCCAGCGGGGGGCCCAACAATGAGCAGTTCTTC. Protein sequence: CASSSSGGPNNEQFF.

This clonotype occurred a few times. The genes are TRBV7-9 and TRBJ2-7; TRBD1 aligns across 9 bases. The germline V gene has CDR1 SEHNR and CDR2 FQNEAQ (reference sequence). The ends lost 4 bases at V and 5 bases at J; junction bases unmatched: 3. CDR3 size: 13 residues. The CDR3 DNA is TGTGCCAGCAGCTCCTGGGACAGGGACGAGCAGTACTTC. Translated, it gives CASSSWDRDEQYF.

This clonotype was detected only a few times. This chain links TRBV29-1 with TRBJ2-3, with TRBD1 matching over 10 bases. The CDR3 runs to 13 residues. Germline loops: CDR1 SQVTM, CDR2 ANQGSEA. The J segment lost 2 bases and the V segment lost 8 bases, leaving 4 bases of the junction unmatched. The CDR3 loop is CSLTGGITDTQYF. The CDR3 region has the DNA TGCAGCTTGACAGGGGGCATCACAGATACGCAGTATTTT.

This clonotype has at least ten counts. The chain combines TRBV29-1 with TRBJ2-5; D not certain. Germline-derived CDR1 and CDR2 are SQVTM and ANQGSEA. The CDR3 loop spans 11 amino acids. Trimming stripped 4 bases from V and 9 bases from J, with 12 bases between. DNA of the CDR3: TGCAGCGTTGCACCCGGTACCCCCCAGTACTTC. Its protein is CSVAPGTPQYF.

The CDR3 DNA is TGTGCCAGCAGTCCATCCTATAATTCACCCCTCCACTTT. Its translation is CASSPSYNSPLHF. The V gene is TRBV28, the J gene TRBJ1-6, with D unresolved. Germline V gene data show CDR1 as MDHEN and CDR2 as SYDVKM. The CDR3 extends over 13 amino acids. V shed 5 bases and J shed 1 base, with 3 bases lying between them. The whole variable domain, remainder taken from reference TRBV28 and TRBJ1-6, is DVKVTQSSRYLVKRTGEKVFLECVQDMDHENMFWYRQDPGLGLRLIYFSYDVKMKEKGDIPEGYSVSREKKERFSLILESASTNQTSMYLCASSPSYNSPLHFGNGTRLTVT.

In this sample, this clonotype turned up many times. The chain employs TRBV7-6 and TRBJ2-7; 8 nucleotides agree with TRBD2. V lost 4 bases, J lost 4 bases, and 6 bases stayed unmatched. Looked up from germline, CDR1 is SGHVS and CDR2 is FNYEAQ. CDR3 size: 14 residues. CDR3 amino acids: CASSSSGSLYEQYF. Here the CDR3 DNA reads TGTGCCAGCAGCTCGAGCGGGAGTTTATACGAGCAGTACTTC.

This clonotype has at least ten counts. The gene calls are TRBV5-1 and TRBJ2-3; unclear D gene. The CDR3 has 14 amino acids. Looked up from germline, CDR1 is SGHRS and CDR2 is YFSETQ. Trimming took off 5 bases at V and 0 bases at J, with 10 bases between the two ends. The CDR3 here is CASSKLPSTDTQYF. The DNA of the CDR3 is TGCGCCAGCAGTAAACTACCGAGCACAGATACGCAGTATTTT. The variable domain in full, with the rest retrieved from reference TRBV5-1 and TRBJ2-3, is KAGVTQTPRYLIKTRGQQVTLSCSPISGHRSVSWYQQTPGQGLQFLFEYFSETQRNKGNFPGRFSGRQFSNSRSEMNVSTLELGDSALYLCASSKLPSTDTQYFGPGTRLTVL.

This clonotype was seen repeatedly, ten times or more. This chain links TRBV28 with TRBJ2-1, with TRBD2 matching over 10 bases. Germline V gives CDR1 MDHEN, CDR2 SYDVKM. CDR3 length equals 15 residues. V was clipped by 4 bases and J by 8 bases; unmatched bases: 8. The CDR3 sequence: CASSYRTSGRYEQFF. In nucleotides, the CDR3 is TGTGCCAGCAGTTACAGGACTAGCGGTCGCTATGAGCAGTTCTTC.

This clonotype was counted a few times. DNA for the CDR3: TGTGCCAGCATCCGGCAGGGCGCCGGGGAGCTGTTTTTT. Its translation: CASIRQGAGELFF. The chain uses TRBV28 and TRBJ2-2; D is possibly TRBD1 (5 bases). The V end lost 7 bases, the J end lost 6 bases, and 12 bases lay between the germline ends. The germline gives CDR1 MDHEN, CDR2 SYDVKM. The CDR3 is made up of 13 amino acids. Combining the CDR3 with reference TRBV28 and TRBJ2-2 gives the whole variable domain DVKVTQSSRYLVKRTGEKVFLECVQDMDHENMFWYRQDPGLGLRLIYFSYDVKMKEKGDIPEGYSVSREKKERFSLILESASTNQTSMYLCASIRQGAGELFFGEGSRLTVL.

The genes are TRBV29-1 and TRBJ2-5; a possible D gene is TRBD2 (6 bases). V was clipped by 2 bases and J by 5 bases, with 12 bases between them. Germline loops: CDR1 SQVTM, CDR2 ANQGSEA. There are 13 residues in the CDR3. CDR3 protein: CSVELRGTETQYF. CDR3 DNA sequence: TGCAGCGTTGAACTTCGGGGGACGGAGACCCAGTACTTC. Using reference TRBV29-1 and TRBJ2-5 for the parts outside the CDR3, the full variable domain is SAVISQKPSRDICQRGTSLTIQCQVDSQVTMMFWYRQQPGQSLTLIATANQGSEATYESGFVIDKFPISRPNLTFSTLTVSNMSPEDSSIYLCSVELRGTETQYFGPGTRLLVL.

In its sample, this clonotype was seen a few times. Written as DNA, the CDR3 is TGTGCCATCAGTGAGTCTCCGGGACTCACATACTTC. Translated: CAISESPGLTYF. The gene calls are TRBV10-3 and TRBJ2-5, with D perhaps TRBD2 (6 bases). Trimming cost V 0 bases and J 14 bases, with 13 bases left between them. The CDR3 length is 12 residues. Per the germline V gene, CDR1 is ENHRY and CDR2 is SYGVKD.

Many counts were recorded for this clonotype. CDR3 nucleotide sequence: TGCAGCGCCAAGGGACTAGCCCAAGAGACCCAGTACTTC. Its protein product is CSAKGLAQETQYF. This chain connects TRBV29-1 to TRBJ2-5, with 9 bases lining up with TRBD2. V lost 7 bases, J lost 1 base, and 4 bases stayed unmatched. The CDR3 consists of 13 residues. Germline V gene lookup returns CDR1 SQVTM and CDR2 ANQGSEA.

Only a few counts were recorded for this clonotype. V is TRBV7-2 and J is TRBJ1-6, with TRBD1 matching 8 bases. The trim removed 4 bases at V and 9 bases at J, leaving 8 bases unmatched. Germline loops: CDR1 SGHTA, CDR2 FQGNSA. The CDR3 is 15 amino acids. DNA of the CDR3: TGTGCCAGCAGCTCCGGACAGGGCGGTGGTTCACCCCTCCACTTT. As protein: CASSSGQGGGSPLHF.

A few counts support this clonotype. The chain has TRBV9 and TRBJ2-3; D is ambiguous. From germline, CDR1 is SGDLS and CDR2 YYNGEE. Trimming shortened V by 3 bases and J by 2 bases, and 4 bases separated the two germline ends. This CDR3 is built from 12 residues. CDR3 residues: CASSAYTDTQYF. The CDR3 DNA reads as TGTGCCAGCAGCGCCTACACAGATACGCAGTATTTT.

The V gene is TRBV12-3 or TRBV12-4, the J gene TRBJ2-3; 9 positions agree with TRBD2. V dropped 5 bases and J dropped 0; count of bases not matched to a gene: 3. CDR3 length: 15 amino acids. In DNA, the CDR3 is TGTGCCAGCAGTACTAGCGGGCCTAGCACAGATACGCAGTATTTT. It translates to CASSTSGPSTDTQYF.

There are many counts of this clonotype. V usage is TRBV7-2 and J usage is TRBJ2-1; no reliable D call. Trimming stripped 5 bases from V and 9 bases from J, with 11 bases between. Germline V gene lookup returns CDR1 SGHTA and CDR2 FQGNSA. The CDR3 consists of 12 residues. CDR3 loop: CASSPSGIEQFF. The DNA for the CDR3 is TGTGCCAGCAGCCCAAGTGGCATTGAGCAGTTCTTC. The full variable domain, its missing parts supplied by reference TRBV7-2 and TRBJ2-1, is GAGVSQSPSNKVTEKGKDVELRCDPISGHTALYWYRQSLGQGLEFLIYFQGNSAPDKSGLPSDRFSAERTGGSVSTLTIQRTQQEDSAVYLCASSPSGIEQFFGPGTRLTVL.

In this sample, this clonotype turned up a few times. V usage is TRBV4-3 and J usage is TRBJ1-2; no firm D call. Trimming pared 0 bases from V and 4 bases from J, leaving 15 bases between. The CDR3 totals 16 residues. Germline V CDR1 and CDR2: LGHNA, YSLEER. The CDR3 sequence is CASSQDLTERFYGYTF. The CDR3 region has the DNA TGCGCCAGCAGCCAAGATCTTACAGAGCGGTTCTATGGCTACACCTTC.

The chain has TRBV5-1 and TRBJ2-1; maybe TRBD1 (5 bases). Germline CDR1 and CDR2: SGHRS and YFSETQ. The CDR3 is 13 residues long. Trimming left V 2 bases short and J 9 bases short, with 12 bases between. The CDR3 loop is CASSFPEQGEQFF. In nucleotides, the CDR3 is TGCGCCAGCAGCTTCCCTGAGCAGGGTGAGCAGTTCTTC.

This clonotype was counted many times. The chain is built from TRBV20-1 and TRBJ1-6; D unresolved. Germline lookup yields CDR1 DFQATT and CDR2 SNEGSKA (reference sequence). The length of the CDR3 is 14 residues. V lost 1 base, J lost 7 bases, and 11 bases lay in between. The CDR3 spells CSARGSSQNSPLHF. CDR3 DNA sequence: TGCAGTGCTAGAGGTAGCAGCCAGAATTCACCCCTCCACTTT.

This clonotype has a handful of counts. The chain couples TRBV7-9 to TRBJ2-6, with a possible D match to TRBD1 (5 bases). Deletions cut 1 base from V and 4 bases from J, with 11 bases between. The germline V gene has CDR1 SEHNR and CDR2 FQNEAQ (reference sequence). The length of the CDR3 is 16 residues. The CDR3 region is CASSLGGAGGANVLTF. The CDR3 bases are TGTGCCAGCAGCTTAGGTGGGGCTGGCGGGGCCAACGTCCTGACTTTC.

There are a few counts of this clonotype. CDR3 in amino acids: CASSPGGYLGHTDTQYF. CDR3 coding DNA: TGTGCCAGCAGCCCAGGAGGGTATCTGGGGCACACAGATACGCAGTATTTT. This chain joins TRBV6-1 and TRBJ2-3; D is perhaps TRBD2 (6 bases). Deletions cut 6 bases from V and 2 bases from J, with 21 bases between. The CDR3 contains 17 residues. Germline loops: CDR1 MNHNS, CDR2 SASEGT.

The chain has TRBV12-3 or TRBV12-4 and TRBJ2-7; D gene uncertain. The CDR3 length is 12 residues. V lost 5 bases and J 2 bases, leaving 7 bases between the germline ends. CDR3 sequence reads: CASSNPPYEQYF. The CDR3 DNA follows: TGTGCCAGCAGTAACCCCCCCTACGAGCAGTACTTC.

This clonotype is a singleton in its sample. The rearrangement joins TRBV20-1 to TRBJ2-1; tentative D call: TRBD1 (5 bases). Trimming left V 4 bases short and J 6 bases short, with 13 bases between. The CDR3 sequence is 13 residues long. Germline loops: CDR1 DFQATT, CDR2 SNEGSKA (reference sequence). The CDR3: CSAKAPGFNEQFF. The CDR3 region has the DNA TGCAGTGCTAAGGCTCCAGGGTTCAATGAGCAGTTCTTC.

This clonotype was picked up many times. The chain links TRBV20-1 to TRBJ1-2; the D is unclear. CDR3 length: 12 amino acids. The germline V and J ends were trimmed by 5 bases and 8 bases, with 15 bases remaining between them. Germline lookup yields CDR1 DFQATT and CDR2 SNEGSKA (reference sequence). CDR3 bases: TGCAGTGCTTTACGACACCCGGACGGCTACACCTTC. Protein sequence: CSALRHPDGYTF.

This clonotype was counted a few times. V and J are TRBV4-3 and TRBJ1-2; D possibly corresponds to TRBD1 (6 bases). V was pared by 3 bases and J by 7 bases, with 15 bases between. Germline V lookup: CDR1 LGHNA, CDR2 YSLEER. The CDR3 sequence is 14 residues long. DNA of the CDR3: TGCGCCAGCAGCCAGGAAACAGGGTTGGGTGGCTACACCTTC. It encodes CASSQETGLGGYTF.

This clonotype appeared many times. The genes are TRBV10-3 and TRBJ2-7; a weak D match, TRBD1 (6 bases). CDR1 ENHRY and CDR2 SYGVKD come from the germline V gene. The V end was cut by 7 bases, the J end by 5 bases, with 9 bases between. The CDR3 loop spans 11 amino acids. CDR3 coding DNA: TGTGCCATCAAAAACAGGGACGAGCAGTACTTC. This codes for CAIKNRDEQYF.

This clonotype was picked up many times. The CDR3 bases are TGTGCCAGCAGCCCAGGGACGGATAGCTGGGAGACCCAGTACTTC. This gives the protein CASSPGTDSWETQYF. The chain joins TRBV7-2 to TRBJ2-5; D tentatively reads TRBD1 or TRBD2 (5 bases each). Trimming removed 5 bases at V and 5 bases at J, with 18 bases between. In germline, CDR1 is SGHTA, CDR2 FQGNSA. The CDR3 is 15 residues long.

This clonotype turned up a few times. The chain is built from TRBV29-1 and TRBJ2-3; D is possibly TRBD1 or TRBD2 (6 bases each). This CDR3 is built from 13 residues. The germline V and J ends were trimmed by 8 bases and 1 base, with 13 bases remaining between them. Germline V gene lookup returns CDR1 SQVTM and CDR2 ANQGSEA. The CDR3 spells CSSGGLGTDTQYF. The CDR3 DNA follows: TGCAGCTCCGGGGGCCTCGGCACAGATACGCAGTATTTT.

This clonotype appeared a few times. The chain links TRBV7-9 to TRBJ2-3, with 7 bases fitting TRBD2. The germline gives CDR1 SEHNR, CDR2 FQNEAQ (reference sequence). The CDR3 runs to 16 residues. V lost 7 bases to trimming and J lost 0 bases; unmatched junction nucleotides: 10. The DNA for the CDR3 is TGTGCCAGCACCCTGAACGTGGGGGGGAGCACAGATACGCAGTATTTT. It translates to CASTLNVGGSTDTQYF. The full variable domain, with the rest looked up from reference TRBV7-9 and TRBJ2-3, is DTGVSQNPRHKITKRGQNVTFRCDPISEHNRLYWYRQTLGQGPEFLTYFQNEAQLEKSRLLSDRFSAERPKGSFSTLEIQRTEQGDSAMYLCASTLNVGGSTDTQYFGPGTRLTVL.